This TCR beta chain stems from a study of cytomegalovirus exposure and HLA in healthy donors. About this clone: Its antigen is unidentified.

Study observations and caveats: Specific recognition of CMV antigens was confirmed in vitro for a few chains (all CMV-associated). A missense variant in DCLRE1C was later tied to TCR beta V- and J-gene trimming.

13 Jbeta primers and 60 Vbeta primers were used for the PCR. Profiling relied on immunoSEQ multiplex PCR, and the TCRdb table lists in-frame clones only, not all of them. The record lists 140,000 or so clones, of which the ten most abundant hold approximately 1%. The receptor's source is a male donor in good health and CMV-seronegative. The specimen was PBMCs.

The chain's CDR3 is CASLRPGDSGYTF. In DNA, the CDR3 is TGTGCCAGCTTACGTCCGGGGGATAGTGGCTACACCTTC. The rearrangement links TRBV6-5 to TRBJ1-2; TRBD1 is a possible D gene (5 bases). Germline values: CDR1 MNHEY, CDR2 SVGAGI. The CDR3 is 13 amino acids. The ends were cut back, 8 bases at V and 7 bases at J, with 17 bases in the middle.